This section outlines one T cell receptor beta chain sequence together with its context. Its antigen is unknown. TCRdb itself ran the reads through MiXCR, one entry per CDR3 protein. The table includes roughly 280,000 distinct CDR3 sequences, 20% to 25% detected once. These data originate in a study of T cell repertoires in cytomegalovirus infection. The overall study: Evidence of both CMV infection and a matching HLA type came from public TCR beta signatures.

Study outcomes and limitations: CMV-specific TCR beta clonotypes restricted by HLA-C were the ones dominating the ex vivo response.

The ends lost 2 bases at V and 3 bases at J; junction bases unmatched: 2. The CDR3 is 16 amino acids. Germline loops: CDR1 SEHNR, CDR2 FQNEAQ (reference sequence). The sample consisted of cultured PBMCs, taken from culture after CMV antigen stimulation. This receptor was identified in a human donor in good health (CMV status not recorded). Some clones in this sample may be carry-over from other donors' samples. J is TRBJ2-2 and V is TRBV7-9; 11 bases line up with TRBD2. The CDR3 region has the DNA TGTGCCAGCAGCTTATTACTAGCGGGAGACACCGGGGAGCTGTTTTTT. It codes for CASSLLLAGDTGELFF.